This note documents a single T cell receptor (beta chain) sequence. The data were taken from a study of T cells after yellow fever vaccination. TCRdb independently ran MiXCR on the 5' RACE reads; one entry per CDR3 protein. The profile covers under 300,000 distinct CDR3 sequences, with approximately 6.7% appearing a single time and 1% to 1.2% taken by the ten largest. Germline CDR1 is MNHEY and CDR2 is SMNVEV (reference sequence). Trimming shortened V by 3 bases and J by 2 bases, and 16 bases separated the two germline ends. The CDR3 totals 17 residues. This receptor was obtained from a man younger than 40 who received the YFV17D yellow fever vaccine. The chain is built from TRBV27 and TRBJ2-2; the D call may be TRBD1 or TRBD2 (5 bases each). The specimen was CD4+ T cells sorted from PBMCs, collected on the day of the yellow fever booster vaccination. CDR3 nucleotide sequence: TGTGCCAGCAGTTTCTCCACGGGACGGTTCAACACCGGGGAGCTGTTTTTT. Its protein product is CASSFSTGRFNTGELFF.